Reported below is one T cell receptor beta chain. Profiling relied on immunoSEQ multiplex PCR, and the TCRdb table lists in-frame clones only, not all of them. Of around 160,000 clones listed, roughly 84% were seen once; the top ten hold roughly 5.5%. V was clipped by 0 bases and J by 0 bases, with 11 bases between them. Germline lookup yields CDR1 GTSNPN and CDR2 SVGIG (reference sequence). CDR3 size: 15 residues. The source of the sample is a study of blood T cell repertoires in COVID-19. A COVID-19 case had been met by exposed participants during the 2 weeks before study entry. This sequence was found in a woman aged 45 to 65 who had been exposed to COVID-19. The sample was PBMCs or T cells enriched from blood (not recorded which). This chain links TRBV30 with TRBJ1-1; perhaps TRBD1 as D (6 bases). The CDR3 is CAWSVNNRVNTEAFF. The CDR3 bases are TGTGCCTGGAGTGTAAACAACAGGGTGAACACTGAAGCTTTCTTT.